These T cell receptor beta chains were read from a single sample in a study of neurological immune-mediated disorders. One entry per CDR3 protein, called by TCRdb with MiXCR from the 5' RACE reads. The sample lists nearly 60,000 distinct CDR3 sequences; approximately 3.1% were seen once. What was sequenced was PBMCs. These receptors originate from a woman aged 55 to 70 with multiple sclerosis. Both conserved end residues are part of each CDR3. The order of the fields is J gene, V gene, clone size, D gene, CDR3 protein, CDR3 DNA. The D gene is left open where the match is weak. Not all rows give a size; the values are once, few, many and, for expanded clones, a class.

TRBJ2-2,TRBV20-1,few,TRBD1,CSASRTGRVGELFF,TGCAGTGCTTCCCGGACAGGAAGGGTCGGGGAGCTGTTTTTT
TRBJ2-7,TRBV7-2,many,.,CASSSGAWSYEQYF,TGTGCCAGCAGCTCAGGGGCCTGGTCCTACGAGCAGTACTTC
TRBJ2-3,TRBV5-1,many,.,CASSLEADTDTQYF,TGCGCCAGCAGCTTGGAGGCAGACACAGATACGCAGTATTTT
TRBJ1-2,TRBV5-5,many,.,CASSFLSSNYGYTF,TGTGCCAGCAGCTTTCTTTCCTCAAACTATGGCTACACCTTC
TRBJ1-2,TRBV7-9,many,TRBD1,CASSATGTVYGYTF,TGTGCCAGCAGCGCAACGGGGACAGTCTATGGCTACACCTTC
TRBJ1-2,TRBV19,many,.,CASTLWGSNYGYTF,TGTGCCAGTACCCTTTGGGGGTCTAACTATGGCTACACCTTC
TRBJ2-5,TRBV12-3/TRBV12-4,many,TRBD2,CASSAHGLAGGRQETQYF,TGTGCCAGCAGTGCTCATGGCCTAGCGGGGGGACGTCAAGAGACCCAGTACTTC
TRBJ2-6,TRBV5-1,many,TRBD1,CASSLFSWDRDYTGANVLTF,TGCGCCAGCAGCTTGTTCTCCTGGGACAGGGATTATACTGGGGCCAACGTCCTGACTTTC
TRBJ1-4,TRBV20-1,many,.,CSARPGEATNEKLFF,TGCAGTGCTAGACCAGGGGAAGCAACTAATGAAAAACTGTTTTTT
TRBJ2-4,TRBV5-1,many,TRBD1,CASSPTTGTGERKYF,TGCGCCAGCAGCCCTACCACCGGGACAGGGGAAAGGAAGTACTTC
TRBJ2-3,TRBV4-1,many,TRBD2,CASSQSPGLVTDTQYF,TGCGCCAGCAGCCAGTCACCGGGACTAGTAACAGATACGCAGTATTTT
TRBJ2-7,TRBV29-1,many,TRBD1,CSAGQGKSGEQYF,TGCAGCGCTGGACAGGGAAAGAGTGGAGAGCAGTACTTC
TRBJ1-2,TRBV12-3/TRBV12-4,many,.,CASSFPQSKQGLYGYTF,TGTGCCAGCAGTTTCCCCCAATCCAAACAGGGTTTGTATGGCTACACCTTC
TRBJ2-1,TRBV6-4,many,TRBD2,CASSDASGSNEQFF,TGTGCCAGCAGTGATGCTAGCGGGAGTAATGAGCAGTTCTTC
TRBJ2-4,TRBV20-1,few,.,CSARYSVAKNIQYF,TGCAGTGCTAGATATTCTGTAGCCAAAAACATTCAGTACTTC
TRBJ2-7,TRBV5-5,few,TRBD1,CASSLDRGHEQYF,TGTGCCAGCAGCTTAGACAGGGGCCACGAGCAGTACTTC
TRBJ2-5,TRBV7-6,medium-sized,.,CASSLVPGPQETQYF,TGTGCCAGCAGCTTAGTTCCAGGGCCCCAAGAGACCCAGTACTTC
TRBJ2-1,TRBV7-8,many,.,CASSPDQYDYNEQFF,TGTGCCAGCAGCCCAGACCAGTACGACTACAATGAGCAGTTCTTC
TRBJ1-1,TRBV28,many,.,CASRPAGPTEAFF,TGTGCCAGCAGGCCGGCAGGGCCCACTGAAGCTTTCTTT
TRBJ1-5,TRBV20-1,many,.,CSARAPNQPQHF,TGCAGTGCTAGAGCGCCAAATCAGCCCCAGCATTTT
TRBJ2-7,TRBV4-1,many,TRBD1,CASSQEWTGEAEQYF,TGCGCCAGCAGCCAAGAATGGACAGGGGAGGCCGAGCAGTACTTC
TRBJ2-5,TRBV9,.,.,CASSEASGGAGKETQYF,TGTGCCAGCAGCGAAGCTAGTGGGGGGGCAGGGAAAGAGACCCAGTACTTC
TRBJ2-7,TRBV20-1,medium-sized,TRBD1,CSVGQGRYEQYF,TGCAGTGTCGGACAGGGAAGGTACGAGCAGTACTTC
TRBJ1-2,TRBV7-2,many,TRBD1,CASSLEGASGYTF,TGTGCCAGCAGCTTAGAGGGGGCCTCTGGCTACACCTTC
TRBJ2-3,TRBV30,many,TRBD2,CAYSGLAGGGQYF,TGTGCCTACTCGGGACTAGCGGGAGGAGGGCAGTATTTT
TRBJ1-4,TRBV6-2/TRBV6-3,many,.,CASSSNQNEKLFF,TGTGCCAGCAGTTCCAACCAAAATGAAAAACTGTTTTTT
TRBJ2-7,TRBV15,many,.,CATSRAGPGSYEQYF,TGTGCCACCAGCAGAGCTGGTCCAGGCTCCTACGAGCAGTACTTC
TRBJ2-1,TRBV20-1,many,TRBD2,CSARLADNEQFF,TGCAGTGCTAGACTAGCGGACAATGAGCAGTTCTTC
TRBJ2-2,TRBV5-1,many,.,CASSLGLSRSNTGELFF,TGCGCCAGCAGCTTGGGGCTTAGTAGGTCGAACACCGGGGAGCTGTTTTTT
TRBJ2-1,TRBV7-2,many,.,CASSRGQTEQFF,TGTGCCAGCAGCAGGGGCCAGACTGAGCAGTTCTTC
TRBJ2-7,TRBV28,few,.,CASSYGAREQYF,TGTGCCAGCAGTTATGGGGCTAGGGAGCAGTACTTC
TRBJ2-7,TRBV14,many,.,CASSPQGPEQYF,TGTGCCAGCAGCCCCCAGGGGCCCGAGCAGTACTTC
TRBJ2-2,TRBV27,many,.,CASSLFWTVANTGELFF,TGTGCCAGCAGTTTATTTTGGACGGTGGCGAACACCGGGGAGCTGTTTTTT
TRBJ2-7,TRBV7-2,many,.,CASSLDARGEQYF,TGTGCCAGCAGCTTAGATGCGAGGGGTGAGCAGTACTTC
TRBJ2-7,TRBV20-1,many,TRBD2,CSAGGLGLAGASSYEQYF,TGCAGTGCTGGGGGTCTCGGACTAGCGGGAGCCTCCTCCTACGAGCAGTACTTC
TRBJ1-2,TRBV6-2/TRBV6-3,many,.,CASSFSGSYGYTF,TGTGCCAGCAGTTTCTCAGGGAGTTATGGCTACACCTTC
TRBJ1-2,TRBV5-1,many,.,CASRPISGGAGYTF,TGCGCCAGCAGACCAATCTCCGGGGGGGCCGGCTACACCTTC
TRBJ1-2,TRBV5-1,many,.,CASSLDAGNYGYTF,TGCGCCAGCAGCTTGGATGCAGGGAACTATGGCTACACCTTC
TRBJ1-5,TRBV6-2/TRBV6-3,many,TRBD1,CASSPTGALQPQHF,TGTGCCAGCAGTCCCACAGGGGCCCTACAGCCCCAGCATTTT
TRBJ2-1,TRBV11-2,many,TRBD2,CASSPQRDILFF,TGTGCCAGCAGCCCGCAGCGGGATATTCTGTTCTTC
TRBJ2-7,TRBV5-1,many,TRBD2,CASSPGLLTYEQYF,TGCGCCAGCAGCCCGGGACTACTAACCTACGAGCAGTACTTC